Given below is one T cell receptor beta chain in context. Germline assignment: CDR1 LGHDT and CDR2 YNNKEL (reference sequence). This CDR3 is built from 14 residues. V lost 4 bases, J lost 0 bases, and 10 bases lay in between. The data belong to a study of blood T cell repertoires in COVID-19. On the study more broadly: Both acute and convalescent COVID-19 samples were obtained from the United States, Italy and Spain. PBMCs, B-cell-depleted T cells, or T cells were the source of the cDNA or gDNA that made up the material.

Original processing methods: It was from reference gene primer amplification that nucleated cell counts were estimated. Some clones are missing from TCRdb's copy, which holds only in-frame ones; the method was immunoSEQ multiplex PCR. The V and J calls and clone size are taken from that table; D and trimming were inferred from the DNA. The sample lists about 370,000 clones; more than 70% were seen once. The rearrangement joins TRBV3-1 (or the pseudogene TRBV3-2) to TRBJ2-7; D is possibly TRBD1 (6 bases). Sample: peripheral blood. The clonotype was recovered from a woman in her 30s with COVID-19, enrolled during active disease. The CDR3 sequence: CASSREGGSYEQYF. DNA of the CDR3: TGTGCCAGCAGCCGAGAAGGGGGCTCCTACGAGCAGTACTTC.